Listed below are T cell receptor beta chains from one sample, sequenced in a study of shared clonotypes between healthy human individuals. Using immunoSEQ multiplex PCR, the repertoire was profiled, and TCRdb retains in-frame clones only, with some absent. Seen here are 2 million to 2.5 million clones, approximately 95% observed once, and the top ten hold 0.39%. The sample consisted of naive CD4+ T cells from PBMCs. These receptors came from a man between 18 and 35 years old in good health. Some clones in this sample may be carry-over from other donors' samples. Both conserved end residues are part of each CDR3. D genes are given only for firm matches. The size entry is marked missing in some rows and otherwise reads once, few, many or a size class.

>TRBD2|TRBJ2-3|TRBV27|-
CASSRMGAAGGPGGTDTQYF
TGTGCCAGCAGCCGAATGGGCGCGGCGGGAGGCCCCGGGGGCACAGATACGCAGTATTTT
>-|TRBJ2-7|TRBV28|-
CATGQGSRYEQYF
TGTGCCACAGGGCAGGGTAGTCGGTACGAGCAGTACTTC
>-|TRBJ1-1|TRBV9|-
CASSPRAQNTEAFF
TGTGCCAGCAGCCCGCGGGCCCAAAACACTGAAGCTTTCTTT
>-|TRBJ2-3|TRBV6-4|-
CASSVEGADTQYF
TGTGCCAGCAGCGTGGAGGGGGCAGATACGCAGTATTTT
>-|TRBJ2-5|TRBV15|-
CATSASFGETQYF
TGTGCCACCAGCGCATCATTCGGCGAGACCCAGTACTTC
>-|TRBJ2-1|TRBV28|-
CASSLFGLVGVHNEQFF
TGTGCCAGCAGTTTGTTCGGCCTAGTTGGCGTCCACAATGAGCAGTTCTTC
>-|TRBJ1-1|TRBV7-8|-
CASSLGGDITEAFF
TGTGCCAGCAGCTTAGGCGGGGATATCACTGAAGCTTTCTTT
>-|TRBJ2-3|TRBV7-3|-
CASSSPSRGTQYF
TGTGCCAGCAGCTCCCCATCCAGAGGGACGCAGTATTTT
>-|TRBJ2-2|TRBV4-2|-
CASSQDVTGELFF
TGTGCCAGCAGCCAAGATGTAACCGGGGAGCTGTTTTTT
>-|TRBJ1-1|TRBV2|-
CASSGHPRNTEAFF
TGTGCCAGCAGCGGGCACCCGAGAAACACTGAAGCTTTCTTT
>TRBD2|TRBJ2-3|TRBV28|-
CASSLAASGSYDTQYF
TGTGCCAGCAGTTTAGCCGCTAGCGGGAGTTACGATACGCAGTATTTT
>-|TRBJ1-4|TRBV11-2|-
CASSLEPGTIMKKLFF
TGTGCCAGCAGCTTAGAACCCGGGACAATAATGAAGAAACTGTTTTTT
>TRBD1|TRBJ2-7|TRBV5-1|-
CASSAPGQGSSSNF
TGCGCCAGCAGCGCACCGGGACAGGGGTCTTCTTCGAACTTC
>-|TRBJ1-5|TRBV2|few
CASSEDRDQPQHF
TGTGCCAGCAGTGAAGACAGGGACCAGCCCCAGCATTTT
>-|TRBJ1-5|TRBV5-1|-
CASSLGQGQPQHF
TGCGCCAGCAGCTTGGGGCAGGGGCAGCCCCAGCATTTT
>TRBD2|TRBJ2-5|TRBV28|once
CASSSGGRETQYF
TGTGCCAGCAGCAGCGGGGGGAGGGAGACCCAGTACTTC
>TRBD2|TRBJ2-1|TRBV19|-
CASSMLAGVSNEQFF
TGTGCCAGTAGTATGTTAGCGGGAGTCTCCAATGAGCAGTTCTTC
>-|TRBJ1-5|TRBV28|-
CASSSGDLGQPQHF
TGTGCCAGCAGTTCTGGGGATTTGGGTCAGCCCCAGCATTTT
>TRBD2|TRBJ2-1|TRBV2|-
CASSGGGSGRAEFF
TGTGCCAGCAGTGGGGGGGGTAGCGGGAGGGCCGAGTTCTTC
>-|TRBJ1-1|TRBV5-1|-
CASSLGNTANTEAFF
TGCGCCAGCAGCTTGGGTAATACAGCGAACACTGAAGCTTTCTTT
>-|TRBJ2-3|TRBV28|-
CASSPSDSTDTQYF
TGTGCCAGCAGTCCGTCGGATAGCACAGATACGCAGTATTTT
>TRBD2|TRBJ2-3|TRBV5-1|-
CASSLSTGGTDTQYF
TGCGCCAGCAGCTTGTCAACGGGAGGAACAGATACGCAGTATTTT